These T cell receptor beta chains were read from a single sample in a study of T cell responses to AZD1222 COVID-19 vaccine. The assay was immunoSEQ multiplex PCR, and TCRdb's table has in-frame clones only and misses some. Of 150,000 to 200,000 clones detected, more than 70% appear once; the ten largest clones hold approximately 26%. The input for sequencing was peripheral blood, taken 28 days after the second AZD1222 dose. These receptors were collected from an adult who received the AZD1222 COVID-19 vaccine. Both conserved end residues are part of each CDR3. A D gene is named only where the DNA matches it firmly. Clone size is shown for a subset of rows, as once, few, many or a class of expanded clone.

>-|TRBV2|TRBD1|TRBJ1-2
TGTGCCAGCAATAGCCGGACAGGGGACTATGGCTACACCTTC
CASNSRTGDYGYTF
>-|TRBV5-8|TRBD1|TRBJ2-5
TGTGCCAGCAGCTGGGGACAGTCAGAGACCCAGTACTTC
CASSWGQSETQYF
>once|TRBV5-1|-|TRBJ2-2
TGCGCCAGCAGCTTGTTCCCCCCGGGGGACACCGGGGAGCTGTTTTTT
CASSLFPPGDTGELFF
>-|TRBV3-1/TRBV3-2|-|TRBJ1-1
TGTGCCAGCAGCCAAGGGGACCGCCAGTCCCAATTT
CASSQGDRQSQF
>-|TRBV11-2|TRBD1|TRBJ2-7
TGTGCCAGCAGCTTAGATACAGGGACAGCCTACGAGCAGTACTTC
CASSLDTGTAYEQYF
>-|TRBV19|-|TRBJ2-2
TGTGCCAGTAGTTGGATGAACACCGGGGAGCTGTTTTTT
CASSWMNTGELFF
>-|TRBV9|TRBD2|TRBJ2-5
TGTGCCAGCAGCCCACAGACTAGCGGGAGAGGGGAGACCCAGTACTTC
CASSPQTSGRGETQYF
>-|TRBV29-1|-|TRBJ1-5
TGCAGCGTTGAAGATCCGGGAGAGCCCCAGCATTTT
CSVEDPGEPQHF
>few|TRBV6-5|TRBD2|TRBJ2-1
TGTGCCAGCAGTTACGTCCCCGGGACTAGCGCTGAGCAGTTCTTC
CASSYVPGTSAEQFF
>-|TRBV5-6|TRBD1|TRBJ2-5
TGTGCCAGCAGCTTCCGAGCCGGGACAGGCCAAGAGACCCAGTACTTC
CASSFRAGTGQETQYF
>few|TRBV7-2|-|TRBJ1-3
TGTGCCAGCAGTACCTCCGGGACTACGGGAAACACCATATATTTT
CASSTSGTTGNTIYF
>-|TRBV19|-|TRBJ2-6
TGTGCCAGTAGTTTCGCTGGGGCCAACGTCCTGACTTTC
CASSFAGANVLTF
>once|TRBV3-1/TRBV3-2|-|TRBJ2-1
TGTGCCAGCAGCCTCGGGACGCTCCCCCCCTACAATGAGCAGTTCTTC
CASSLGTLPPYNEQFF
>-|TRBV7-9|TRBD1|TRBJ2-1
TGTGCCAGCAGCCGGACAGGGGATGAGCAGTTCTTC
CASSRTGDEQFF
>-|TRBV3-1/TRBV3-2|TRBD2|TRBJ2-1
TGTGCCAGCAGCTTGACTAGCGGGATAACGAATGAGCAGTTCTTC
CASSLTSGITNEQFF
>-|TRBV18|-|TRBJ1-1
TGTGCCAGCTCGAACCGGGCGGTAAACACTGAAGCTTTCTTT
CASSNRAVNTEAFF
>-|TRBV7-9|TRBD1|TRBJ1-1
TGTGCCAGTGAGACAGGGGGTAAGAGTGAAGCTTTCTTT
CASETGGKSEAFF
>once|TRBV19|TRBD2|TRBJ2-1
TGTGCCAGTAGAGGGACTAGCGGGAGTTATATCTACAATGAGCAGTTCTTC
CASRGTSGSYIYNEQFF
>-|TRBV19|-|TRBJ2-7
TGTGCCAGTAGTGGGGGATCTTCCTACGAGCAGTACTTC
CASSGGSSYEQYF